These T cell receptor beta chains were read from a single sample in a study of blood T cell repertoires in COVID-19. Profiling relied on immunoSEQ multiplex PCR, and the TCRdb table lists in-frame clones only, not all of them. The data contain around 25,000 clones, about nine tenths of them singletons. Sample: peripheral blood. These receptors all come from a man between 65 and 85 years old with acute or convalescent COVID-19. The CDR3 runs from the conserved cysteine through the conserved F or W. D genes are given only for firm matches. Only some rows state a clone size, as once, few, many or a class for expanded clones.

clone_size: .; j_call: TRBJ2-5; d_call: .; v_call: TRBV5-4; cdr3_length: 14; cdr3_aa: CASSGGAAKETQYF; cdr3_nt: TGTGCCAGCAGCGGGGGCGCGGCGAAGGAGACCCAGTACTTC
clone_size: .; j_call: TRBJ1-5; d_call: .; v_call: TRBV2; cdr3_length: 13; cdr3_aa: CASSDRGGQPQHF; cdr3_nt: TGTGCCAGCAGTGACAGGGGTGGGCAGCCCCAGCATTTT
clone_size: .; j_call: TRBJ2-1; d_call: .; v_call: TRBV3-1/TRBV3-2; cdr3_length: 18; cdr3_aa: CASRQRLHASIPGNEQFF; cdr3_nt: TGTGCCAGCAGGCAGAGACTCCACGCAAGCATCCCCGGCAATGAGCAGTTCTTC
clone_size: .; j_call: TRBJ2-4; d_call: .; v_call: TRBV18; cdr3_length: 16; cdr3_aa: CASSPTRGLIWNIQYF; cdr3_nt: TGTGCCAGCTCACCGACCAGGGGTCTGATTTGGAACATTCAGTACTTC
clone_size: .; j_call: TRBJ2-5; d_call: .; v_call: TRBV19; cdr3_length: 16; cdr3_aa: CASSIASAGLQETQYF; cdr3_nt: TGTGCCAGTAGTATAGCCAGTGCAGGGCTCCAAGAGACCCAGTACTTC
clone_size: .; j_call: TRBJ2-7; d_call: .; v_call: TRBV14; cdr3_length: 11; cdr3_aa: CASSHSYEQYF; cdr3_nt: TGTGCCAGCAGCCACAGCTACGAGCAGTACTTC
clone_size: .; j_call: TRBJ2-1; d_call: TRBD1; v_call: TRBV18; cdr3_length: 15; cdr3_aa: CASSLDRGQNNEQFF; cdr3_nt: TGTGCCAGCTCCCTCGACAGGGGTCAAAACAATGAGCAGTTCTTC
clone_size: .; j_call: TRBJ2-2; d_call: TRBD2; v_call: TRBV7-3; cdr3_length: 18; cdr3_aa: CASSPGTSGRPNTGELFF; cdr3_nt: TGTGCCAGCAGCCCTGGGACTAGCGGGAGGCCGAACACCGGGGAGCTGTTTTTT
clone_size: .; j_call: TRBJ2-3; d_call: TRBD2; v_call: TRBV7-9; cdr3_length: 17; cdr3_aa: CASSRVAGGRGTDTQYF; cdr3_nt: TGTGCCAGCAGCCGGGTAGCGGGGGGGCGGGGCACAGATACGCAGTATTTT
clone_size: .; j_call: TRBJ1-2; d_call: .; v_call: TRBV20-1; cdr3_length: 13; cdr3_aa: CSASPGLGYGYTF; cdr3_nt: TGCAGTGCTAGTCCAGGCCTGGGCTATGGCTACACCTTC
clone_size: .; j_call: TRBJ2-6; d_call: TRBD1; v_call: TRBV19; cdr3_length: 16; cdr3_aa: CASSGQGANGANVLTF; cdr3_nt: TGTGCCAGTAGTGGACAGGGGGCCAATGGGGCCAACGTCCTGACTTTC
clone_size: few; j_call: TRBJ2-3; d_call: TRBD2; v_call: TRBV5-1; cdr3_length: 15; cdr3_aa: CASSLLLAATDTQYF; cdr3_nt: TGCGCCAGCAGCTTGCTACTAGCGGCAACAGATACGCAGTATTTT
clone_size: .; j_call: TRBJ2-4; d_call: TRBD1; v_call: TRBV18; cdr3_length: 18; cdr3_aa: CASSSLTGGDVGRNIQYF; cdr3_nt: TGTGCCAGCTCGTCGCTGACAGGGGGTGACGTCGGGCGAAACATTCAGTACTTC
clone_size: .; j_call: TRBJ1-2; d_call: .; v_call: TRBV11-2; cdr3_length: 15; cdr3_aa: CASSLGPGANYGYTF; cdr3_nt: TGTGCCAGCAGCTTAGGTCCAGGGGCAAACTATGGCTACACCTTC
clone_size: .; j_call: TRBJ2-5; d_call: TRBD1; v_call: TRBV7-9; cdr3_length: 14; cdr3_aa: CASSLGRDSETQYF; cdr3_nt: TGTGCCAGCAGCTTAGGCCGGGACAGTGAGACCCAGTACTTC
clone_size: .; j_call: TRBJ1-6; d_call: TRBD1; v_call: TRBV30; cdr3_length: 14; cdr3_aa: CARSTGQLNSPLHF; cdr3_nt: TGTGCCCGGTCTACGGGACAGCTCAATTCACCCCTCCACTTT
clone_size: .; j_call: TRBJ2-5; d_call: TRBD2; v_call: TRBV2; cdr3_length: 15; cdr3_aa: CASSEGSSGRETQYF; cdr3_nt: TGTGCCAGCAGTGAAGGGTCTAGCGGGAGGGAGACCCAGTACTTC
clone_size: .; j_call: TRBJ1-2; d_call: TRBD1; v_call: TRBV5-1; cdr3_length: 15; cdr3_aa: CASSAPTGGNTGYTF; cdr3_nt: TGCGCCAGCAGCGCCCCGACAGGGGGCAATACTGGCTACACCTTC
clone_size: .; j_call: TRBJ1-5; d_call: TRBD1; v_call: TRBV19; cdr3_length: 19; cdr3_aa: CASSISGQGRLLGNQPQHF; cdr3_nt: TGTGCCAGTAGTATATCGGGACAGGGTAGGTTACTGGGCAATCAGCCCCAGCATTTT
clone_size: .; j_call: TRBJ2-7; d_call: TRBD1; v_call: TRBV27; cdr3_length: 14; cdr3_aa: CASSPDRASNEQYF; cdr3_nt: TGTGCCAGCAGTCCGGACAGGGCAAGCAACGAGCAGTACTTC
clone_size: .; j_call: TRBJ2-6; d_call: .; v_call: TRBV7-3; cdr3_length: 19; cdr3_aa: CASSQGPGQTSSGANVLTF; cdr3_nt: TGTGCCAGCAGCCAAGGTCCGGGACAAACGAGCTCTGGGGCCAACGTCCTGACTTTC
clone_size: .; j_call: TRBJ1-1; d_call: TRBD1; v_call: TRBV5-1; cdr3_length: 14; cdr3_aa: CASSDTGGTTEAFF; cdr3_nt: TGCGCCAGCAGCGACACAGGGGGCACTACTGAAGCTTTCTTT
clone_size: .; j_call: TRBJ2-4; d_call: TRBD1; v_call: TRBV7-9; cdr3_length: 16; cdr3_aa: CASSWGQMIAKNIQYF; cdr3_nt: TGTGCCAGCAGCTGGGGACAGATGATAGCCAAAAACATTCAGTACTTC
clone_size: once; j_call: TRBJ1-5; d_call: .; v_call: TRBV27; cdr3_length: 11; cdr3_aa: CASSSNQPQHF; cdr3_nt: TGTGCCAGCAGTTCAAATCAGCCCCAGCATTTT
clone_size: few; j_call: TRBJ2-7; d_call: .; v_call: TRBV19; cdr3_length: 14; cdr3_aa: CASRGAGVGYEQYF; cdr3_nt: TGTGCCAGTAGAGGCGCGGGCGTTGGCTACGAGCAGTACTTC
clone_size: .; j_call: TRBJ1-2; d_call: .; v_call: TRBV28; cdr3_length: 11; cdr3_aa: CASRSTVNYTF; cdr3_nt: TGTGCCAGCAGATCGACAGTAAACTATACCTTC
clone_size: .; j_call: TRBJ2-3; d_call: .; v_call: TRBV9; cdr3_length: 14; cdr3_aa: CASSRGRSTDTQYF; cdr3_nt: TGTGCCAGCAGCCGAGGGCGGAGTACAGATACGCAGTATTTT
clone_size: .; j_call: TRBJ2-7; d_call: TRBD1; v_call: TRBV29-1; cdr3_length: 13; cdr3_aa: CSVKGTGSNVLHF; cdr3_nt: TGCAGCGTTAAGGGGACAGGGAGCAACGTTCTGCACTTC
clone_size: .; j_call: TRBJ1-1; d_call: TRBD1; v_call: TRBV7-3; cdr3_length: 15; cdr3_aa: CASSSGQGRSTEAFF; cdr3_nt: TGTGCCAGCAGCTCGGGACAGGGGCGGTCCACTGAAGCTTTCTTT
clone_size: .; j_call: TRBJ2-7; d_call: .; v_call: TRBV5-1; cdr3_length: 15; cdr3_aa: CASSLRGTDFYEQYF; cdr3_nt: TGCGCCAGCAGCCTCCGGGGGACAGACTTTTACGAGCAGTACTTC
clone_size: .; j_call: TRBJ1-2; d_call: TRBD1; v_call: TRBV5-1; cdr3_length: 18; cdr3_aa: CASSLGVKDRGPNYGYTF; cdr3_nt: TGCGCCAGCAGCTTGGGGGTTAAGGACAGGGGGCCCAACTATGGCTACACCTTC
clone_size: few; j_call: TRBJ2-7; d_call: .; v_call: TRBV27; cdr3_length: 14; cdr3_aa: CASKLSEIGGEQYF; cdr3_nt: TGTGCCAGCAAGCTTTCCGAGATTGGAGGCGAGCAGTACTTC
clone_size: .; j_call: TRBJ2-1; d_call: TRBD2; v_call: TRBV7-9; cdr3_length: 17; cdr3_aa: CASSARGLAGGNNEQFF; cdr3_nt: TGTGCCAGCAGCGCCCGAGGACTAGCGGGAGGAAACAATGAGCAGTTCTTC
clone_size: .; j_call: TRBJ2-7; d_call: TRBD2; v_call: TRBV30; cdr3_length: 13; cdr3_aa: CAWSTYGGGEQYF; cdr3_nt: TGTGCCTGGAGTACCTATGGGGGGGGCGAGCAGTACTTC
clone_size: .; j_call: TRBJ2-7; d_call: .; v_call: TRBV5-6; cdr3_length: 18; cdr3_aa: CASSFRGGGKTGFHEQYF; cdr3_nt: TGTGCCAGCAGCTTTCGTGGTGGGGGGAAAACAGGTTTTCACGAGCAGTACTTC
clone_size: .; j_call: TRBJ2-1; d_call: TRBD2; v_call: TRBV6-7; cdr3_length: 15; cdr3_aa: CASSIAGVGYNEQFF; cdr3_nt: TGTGCCAGCAGCATAGCGGGAGTGGGCTACAATGAGCAGTTCTTC
clone_size: once; j_call: TRBJ2-2; d_call: .; v_call: TRBV5-1; cdr3_length: 15; cdr3_aa: CASSFGSQTTGELFF; cdr3_nt: TGCGCCAGCAGCTTCGGGAGCCAGACCACCGGGGAGCTGTTTTTT
clone_size: .; j_call: TRBJ2-3; d_call: .; v_call: TRBV7-3; cdr3_length: 14; cdr3_aa: CASSLTQGKDTQYF; cdr3_nt: TGTGCCAGCAGCTTAACACAGGGCAAAGATACGCAGTATTTT
clone_size: .; j_call: TRBJ1-4; d_call: .; v_call: TRBV11-3; cdr3_length: 18; cdr3_aa: CASSLDGRGVGTNEKLFF; cdr3_nt: TGTGCCAGCAGCTTAGATGGGAGGGGAGTCGGAACTAATGAAAAACTGTTTTTT
clone_size: .; j_call: TRBJ2-7; d_call: .; v_call: TRBV5-1; cdr3_length: 13; cdr3_aa: CASSPEVGHEQYF; cdr3_nt: TGCGCCAGCAGCCCGGAGGTAGGTCACGAGCAGTACTTC
clone_size: .; j_call: TRBJ2-7; d_call: TRBD1; v_call: TRBV6-5; cdr3_length: 14; cdr3_aa: CASSISGQSYEQYF; cdr3_nt: TGTGCCAGCAGTATATCGGGACAGAGTTACGAGCAGTACTTC
clone_size: .; j_call: TRBJ2-3; d_call: .; v_call: TRBV5-1; cdr3_length: 12; cdr3_aa: CASSLALDTQYF; cdr3_nt: TGCGCCAGCAGCTTGGCCTTAGATACGCAGTATTTT
clone_size: .; j_call: TRBJ2-7; d_call: .; v_call: TRBV29-1; cdr3_length: 13; cdr3_aa: CSAKQGPSYEQYF; cdr3_nt: TGCAGCGCCAAACAGGGCCCCTCCTACGAGCAGTACTTC
clone_size: .; j_call: TRBJ1-2; d_call: TRBD1; v_call: TRBV19; cdr3_length: 15; cdr3_aa: CASSIIRDRNYGYTF; cdr3_nt: TGTGCCAGTAGTATAATTAGGGACAGAAACTATGGCTACACCTTC
clone_size: .; j_call: TRBJ1-6; d_call: TRBD1; v_call: TRBV9; cdr3_length: 17; cdr3_aa: CASSPSRQGVHNSPLHF; cdr3_nt: TGTGCCAGCAGCCCGTCACGACAGGGGGTCCATAATTCACCCCTCCACTTT
clone_size: .; j_call: TRBJ1-1; d_call: .; v_call: TRBV5-1; cdr3_length: 13; cdr3_aa: CASSDNPNTEAFF; cdr3_nt: TGCGCCAGCTCGGACAACCCGAACACTGAAGCTTTCTTT
clone_size: .; j_call: TRBJ2-1; d_call: TRBD2; v_call: TRBV11-1; cdr3_length: 14; cdr3_aa: CASSLTAGYNEQFF; cdr3_nt: TGTGCCAGCAGCCTAACAGCGGGGTACAATGAGCAGTTCTTC
clone_size: .; j_call: TRBJ2-1; d_call: TRBD1; v_call: TRBV20-1; cdr3_length: 16; cdr3_aa: CSASAGQGSSYNEQFF; cdr3_nt: TGCAGTGCTAGTGCGGGACAGGGGAGCTCCTACAATGAGCAGTTCTTC
clone_size: once; j_call: TRBJ2-3; d_call: .; v_call: TRBV29-1; cdr3_length: 15; cdr3_aa: CSADSFKMRTDTQYF; cdr3_nt: TGCAGCGCTGACAGTTTTAAGATGCGCACAGATACGCAGTATTTT
clone_size: .; j_call: TRBJ1-2; d_call: .; v_call: TRBV5-1; cdr3_length: 14; cdr3_aa: CASSGDTESYGYTF; cdr3_nt: TGCGCCAGCAGCGGGGACACCGAAAGCTATGGCTACACCTTC
clone_size: .; j_call: TRBJ2-2; d_call: .; v_call: TRBV9; cdr3_length: 18; cdr3_aa: CASSASSSPYANTGELFF; cdr3_nt: TGTGCCAGCAGCGCCTCGAGTAGCCCATACGCGAACACCGGGGAGCTGTTTTTT
clone_size: .; j_call: TRBJ1-2; d_call: .; v_call: TRBV29-1; cdr3_length: 16; cdr3_aa: CSVKKKVGASVYGYTF; cdr3_nt: TGCAGCGTCAAAAAAAAGGTGGGGGCCTCGGTCTATGGCTACACCTTC
clone_size: .; j_call: TRBJ2-2; d_call: TRBD2; v_call: TRBV5-1; cdr3_length: 17; cdr3_aa: CASSRAPSGRAAGELFF; cdr3_nt: TGCGCCAGCAGCCGAGCCCCTAGCGGGAGGGCAGCCGGGGAGCTGTTTTTT
clone_size: .; j_call: TRBJ2-7; d_call: .; v_call: TRBV10-3; cdr3_length: 15; cdr3_aa: CAISESGSGSYEQYF; cdr3_nt: TGTGCCATCAGTGAGTCAGGTAGCGGCTCCTACGAGCAGTACTTC